These T cell receptor beta chains were read from a single sample in a study of control samples from healthy donors and cancer patients. Measured with immunoSEQ multiplex PCR; TCRdb has only the in-frame clones, and not every one. The sample lists 150,000 or so clones; about 90% were seen once. The sequencing sample was made of blood. These receptor sequences come from a man between 18 and 29 years old in good health. Both conserved end residues are part of each CDR3.

v_gene	CDR3aa
TRBV6-2/TRBV6-3	CASSYYETQYF
TRBV5-5	CASSFRILTDTQYF
TRBV28	CASSFSGASSYEQYF
TRBV6-6	CASSYSLDGLYGYTF
TRBV18	CASSPLDGAYEQYF
TRBV15	CATSRLSGNTEAFF
TRBV7-8	CASRKTGNHQPQHF
TRBV4-1	CASSYRGQGWNSPLHF
TRBV7-6	CASGPRGGTGGEKLFF
TRBV11-3	CASSLEAVVGAANSYEQYF
TRBV6-5	CASRTPGQGNEKLFF
TRBV19	CASSIPGDYNSPLHF
TRBV6-5	CASSYSSSGNEQFF
TRBV12-3/TRBV12-4	CASRRRGVETQYF
TRBV4-1	CASSQLGLAGRNSYEQYF
TRBV3-1/TRBV3-2	CASSQSGELFF
TRBV7-2	CASSSAMNTEAFF
TRBV3-1/TRBV3-2	CASSQRRQGNSPLHF
TRBV11-2	CASSLGGDNTEAFF
TRBV4-2	CASSPILTDTQYF
TRBV6-1	CASSERGGLNTGELFF
TRBV5-1	CASSMRPQETQYF
TRBV18	CASSPFSTSGGNNEQFF
TRBV10-1	CASSYGTGELFF
TRBV6-1	CASSRDRVSGYTF
TRBV7-2	CASSLGGDYGYTF
TRBV7-9	CASSLFLTDTQYF
TRBV5-1	CASSSYPGGELFF
TRBV11-2	CASSLGGDNQPQHF
TRBV30	CAWRAGGYGYTF